The 13 T cell receptor beta chains below come from one sample, sequenced in a study of blood T cell repertoires in COVID-19. Profiling relied on immunoSEQ multiplex PCR, and the TCRdb table lists in-frame clones only, not all of them. The sample holds hundreds of thousands of clones, roughly nine tenths seen once. The sequenced sample consisted of PBMCs or T cells enriched from blood (not recorded which). The receptors were gathered from a woman aged 25 to 39 who had recovered from COVID-19.

The chain has TRBV27 and TRBJ1-2; D is undetermined. CDR1 is MNHEY and CDR2 is SMNVEV in the germline V gene (reference sequence). The CDR3 is 16 amino acids. V was trimmed by 0 bases and J by 0 bases, leaving 11 bases between them. The DNA of the CDR3 is TGTGCCAGCAGTTTATCGTCGTCCCCTTCTAACTATGGCTACACCTTC. Residues: CASSLSSSPSNYGYTF.

This rearrangement joins TRBV24-1 to TRBJ2-2; weak D call: TRBD2 (5 bases). V lost 0 bases and J 1 base, leaving 11 bases between the germline ends. Looked up from germline, CDR1 is KGHDR and CDR2 is SFDVKD. The CDR3 totals 17 residues. DNA of the CDR3: TGTGCCACCAGTGATTTGCGATTGGCGGGGAACACCGGGGAGCTGTTTTTT. Residues: CATSDLRLAGNTGELFF.

This clone appeared once. The chain couples TRBV27 to TRBJ1-2; TRBD1 is a possible D gene (5 bases). Trimming took off 5 bases at V and 7 bases at J, with 11 bases between the two ends. The germline CDR1 and CDR2 sequences are MNHEY and SMNVEV (reference sequence). The CDR3 extends over 12 amino acids. The CDR3 coding sequence is TGTGCCAGCAGTCCTCAGGGTGTTGGCTACACCTTC. Translation: CASSPQGVGYTF.

This chain links TRBV2 with TRBJ2-3; possible D gene TRBD2, 6 bases. Per germline, CDR1 SNHLY and CDR2 FYNNEI. This CDR3 has 13 residues. V was cut by 6 bases and J by 4 bases, with 11 bases left in between. CDR3 sequence (DNA): TGTGCCAGCAGGACGGGACTCCCAGATACGCAGTATTTT. This encodes CASRTGLPDTQYF.

As concerns this clone: Other DNA sequences in the sample encode the same CDR3. The chain recombines TRBV7-2 with TRBJ1-6; D gene uncertain. Per germline, CDR1 SGHTA and CDR2 FQGNSA. CDR3 size: 15 residues. V lost 5 bases to trimming and J lost 0 bases, with 8 bases between them. The CDR3 region has the DNA TGTGCCAGCAGCCGTGAGAGCTCCTATAATTCACCCCTCCACTTT. Protein product: CASSRESSYNSPLHF.

The chain has TRBV9 and TRBJ2-1; a possible D gene is TRBD1 (6 bases). The CDR3 runs to 13 residues. The V gene's germline CDR1 is SGDLS and CDR2 YYNGEE. V was cut by 3 bases and J by 9 bases, with 13 bases left in between. In DNA, the CDR3 is TGTGCCAGCAGCGGGACAGAGGCCGGTGAGCAGTTCTTC. Amino acids: CASSGTEAGEQFF.

This clone has just one count. The chain recombines TRBV19 with TRBJ2-1; maybe TRBD2 (6 bases). V lost 6 bases to trimming and J lost 4 bases, with 13 bases between them. The CDR3 runs to 14 residues. Germline V CDR1 and CDR2: LNHDA, SQIVND (reference sequence). The CDR3: CASREYSGYNEQFF. The CDR3 nucleotides read TGTGCCAGTAGGGAATATAGCGGATACAATGAGCAGTTCTTC.

Concerning this clone itself: In the same sample, other DNA sequences code for this CDR3. This sequence joins TRBV28 and TRBJ2-5; TRBD2 matches 7 bases. Trimming cost V 3 bases and J 4 bases; bases outside gene matches: 2. The CDR3 totals 13 residues. Germline lookup yields CDR1 MDHEN and CDR2 SYDVKM. The CDR3 protein is CASSFLAGETQYF. In DNA form, the CDR3 reads TGTGCCAGCAGTTTCTTAGCGGGAGAGACCCAGTACTTC.

This sequence joins TRBV29-1 and TRBJ2-5; D gene uncertain. This CDR3 is built from 13 residues. Germline assignment: CDR1 SQVTM and CDR2 ANQGSEA. V lost 3 bases, J lost 2 bases, and 10 bases lay in between. DNA for the CDR3: TGCAGCGTTGAGTTGTCAGTACAAGAGACCCAGTACTTC. This codes for CSVELSVQETQYF.

In its sample, this clone was seen once. This rearrangement joins TRBV5-1 to TRBJ1-2; 7 bases fit TRBD1. This CDR3 contains 13 residues. V dropped 2 bases and J dropped 8; count of bases not matched to a gene: 6. Germline V CDR1 and CDR2: SGHRS, YFSETQ. CDR3 DNA sequence: TGCGCCAGCAGCTTAGACAGGGCTCGGGGCTACACCTTC. It is translated as CASSLDRARGYTF.

The V gene is TRBV7-9, the J gene TRBJ1-1, with unresolved D. The CDR3 runs 17 residues. The V gene lost 1 base and the J gene lost 7 bases, with 22 bases spanning the gap. Per germline, CDR1 SEHNR and CDR2 FQNEAQ (reference sequence). CDR3 in amino acids: CASSLDLQSLFSGEAFF. In nucleotides, the CDR3 is TGTGCCAGCAGCTTAGATCTCCAGTCACTTTTCTCGGGTGAAGCTTTCTTT.

The V gene is TRBV6-5, the J gene TRBJ1-4; maybe TRBD1 (5 bases). V was pared by 8 bases and J by 5 bases, with 12 bases between. CDR3 size: 13 residues. The germline V gene encodes CDR1 MNHEY and CDR2 SVGAGI. CDR3 sequence: CASSGENNEKLFF. CDR3 coding DNA: TGTGCCAGCTCGGGGGAAAACAATGAAAAACTGTTTTTT.

The J gene is TRBJ2-7, the V gene TRBV6-5, with 7 positions matching TRBD2. The V gene's germline CDR1 is MNHEY and CDR2 SVGAGI. This CDR3 comprises 13 residues. The V gene end was trimmed by 2 bases and the J gene end by 5 bases; junction bases not matched to a gene: 3. The CDR3 protein is CASSYQRGHEQYF. Written as DNA, the CDR3 is TGTGCCAGCAGTTACCAGCGGGGCCACGAGCAGTACTTC.